The 28 T cell receptor beta chains reported below all come from one sample, sequenced in a study of cytomegalovirus exposure and HLA in healthy donors. The PCR was carried out with 60 Vbeta primers and 13 Jbeta primers. Clones were sequenced by immunoSEQ multiplex PCR, and TCRdb holds only the in-frame ones, with some missing. The sample has roughly 180,000 clones, over 70% seen once. The sequencing sample was made of PBMCs. Receptors were obtained from an older woman in good health and CMV-seropositive.

The sample holds one count of this clone. V is TRBV18 and J is TRBJ1-1; TRBD1 agrees at 12 bases. J gave up 7 bases and V 5 bases, and 5 bases lay outside the gene matches. Germline CDR1 and CDR2: KGHSH and LQKENI. The CDR3 is 14 residues long. CDR3 DNA sequence: TGTGCCAGCTCATTGGGACAGGGGGCGAATGAAGCTTTCTTT. This codes for CASSLGQGANEAFF.

V is TRBV9 and J is TRBJ2-7, with 11 nucleotides matching TRBD1. After removal of 2 bases from V and 5 bases from J, the junction contained 6 bases not matched to a gene. This CDR3 comprises 15 residues. Germline lookup yields CDR1 SGDLS and CDR2 YYNGEE. The CDR3 loop is CASSVRTGGRDEQYF. In nucleotides, the CDR3 is TGTGCCAGCAGCGTTCGGACAGGGGGCCGAGACGAGCAGTACTTC.

The chain uses TRBV5-5 and TRBJ2-7; 7 nucleotides match TRBD2. The CDR3 sequence is 15 residues long. Germline V gene sequence: CDR1 SGHKS, CDR2 YYEKEE (reference sequence). The junction had 7 bases not matched to a gene; V was cut back by 4 bases and J by 0 bases. The CDR3: CASSLSGASSYEQYF. As DNA, the CDR3 is TGTGCCAGCAGCCTAAGCGGGGCAAGCTCCTACGAGCAGTACTTC.

The CDR3 bases are TGTGCCAGTAGTATTTTGTGGGACAGGGAAGGCTACTCTGAAGCTTTCTTT. As protein: CASSILWDREGYSEAFF. The chain couples TRBV19 to TRBJ1-1, with 9 bases aligning to TRBD1. V was clipped by 3 bases and J by 6 bases; unmatched bases: 14. The CDR3 sequence is 17 residues long. CDR1 is LNHDA, CDR2 SQIVND, per germline (reference sequence).

The chain joins TRBV12-2 to TRBJ2-6; the DNA was not used to check the table's D call, TRBD1. TRBV12-2 is classified as a pseudogene. CDR3 length: 22 amino acids. CDR3 bases: TGTGCAAGTCGCTTCTGGACGGGACAGGGTGTTTCCGTCAGCTCTGGGGCCAACGGCCTGACTTTC. Encoded protein: CASRFWTGQGVSVSSGANGLTF.

V and J are TRBV14 and TRBJ1-2, with 7 bases lining up with TRBD1. The CDR3 has 13 residues. Germline CDR1 is SGHDN and CDR2 is FVKESK. Trimming at V came to 3 bases and at J to 7 bases, leaving 5 bases not matched to a gene. The CDR3 region has the DNA TGTGCCAGCAGCCACCAGACAGGGAGTGGCTACACCTTC. As protein: CASSHQTGSGYTF.

This chain connects TRBV7-8 to TRBJ2-7, with D unresolved. This CDR3 spans 17 amino acids. Trimming cost V 2 bases and J 1 base, with 18 bases left between them. Germline V CDR1 and CDR2: SGHVS, FQNEAQ. DNA of the CDR3: TGTGCCAGCAGCTTAAAAGGAGATAGTGTTTGGTCCTACGAGCAGTACTTC. Translation gives CASSLKGDSVWSYEQYF.

This sequence joins TRBV28 and TRBJ1-5; TRBD1 matches at 9 bases. Trimming cost V 3 bases and J 6 bases; bases outside gene matches: 6. The CDR3 spans 15 residues. The germline CDR1 and CDR2 sequences are MDHEN and SYDVKM. The CDR3 region is CASSFSQGASQPQHF. The CDR3 DNA sequence: TGTGCCAGCAGTTTTTCACAGGGGGCTAGTCAGCCCCAGCATTTT.

This clone was seen more than once but under ten times. The chain couples TRBV5-4 to TRBJ2-7, with TRBD1 identical over 7 bases. The trim removed 4 bases at V and 6 bases at J, leaving 10 bases unmatched. Germline CDR1 SGHNT, CDR2 YYREEE (reference sequence). This CDR3 spans 14 amino acids. CDR3 region: CASSDASGGFEQYF. The CDR3 nucleotides are TGTGCCAGCAGCGATGCTTCAGGGGGATTCGAGCAGTACTTC.

CDR3 sequence: CASSLAGANSYEQYF. The CDR3 region has the DNA TGTGCCAGCAGCTTAGCTGGGGCGAACTCCTACGAGCAGTACTTC. The genes are TRBV11-1 and TRBJ2-7; weak D call: TRBD1 (5 bases). This CDR3 contains 15 residues. Trimming shortened V by 0 bases and J by 0 bases, and 9 bases separated the two germline ends. Germline loops: CDR1 SGHAT, CDR2 FQDESV (reference sequence).

This chain links TRBV25-1 with TRBJ1-1, with D possibly TRBD1 on 5 matching bases. This CDR3 has 13 amino acids. Trimming removed 3 bases from V and 6 bases from J, with 11 bases in between. Per germline, CDR1 MGHDK and CDR2 SYGVNS. The DNA for the CDR3 is TGTGCCAGCAGTGATGGGGGGGGATCTGAAGCTTTCTTT. Residues: CASSDGGGSEAFF. The full variable domain, its missing parts supplied by reference TRBV25-1 and TRBJ1-1, is EADIYQTPRYLVIGTGKKITLECSQTMGHDKMYWYQQDPGMELHLIHYSYGVNSTEKGDLSSESTVSRIRTEHFPLTLESARPSHTSQYLCASSDGGGSEAFFGQGTRLTVV.

A few counts support this clone. This rearrangement joins TRBV5-4 to TRBJ1-2; D gene ambiguous. The ends were cut back, 3 bases at V and 4 bases at J, with 4 bases in the middle. The CDR3 has 11 amino acids. CDR1 and CDR2 (germline): SGHNT, YYREEE (reference sequence). Written as DNA, the CDR3 is TGTGCCAGCAGCTCGCGCTATGGCTACACCTTC. Translation: CASSSRYGYTF. Using reference TRBV5-4 and TRBJ1-2 for the parts outside the CDR3, the full variable domain is ETGVTQSPTHLIKTRGQQVTLRCSSQSGHNTVSWYQQALGQGPQFIFQYYREEENGRGNFPPRFSGLQFPNYSSELNVNALELDDSALYLCASSSRYGYTFGSGTRLTVV.

The DNA of the CDR3 is TGTGCCAGCAGTGCAGGACAGGGAAGGAACCAAGAGACCCAGTACTTC. Translated, it gives CASSAGQGRNQETQYF. V usage is TRBV2 and J usage is TRBJ2-5; 8 bases are shared with TRBD1. Germline V gene lookup returns CDR1 SNHLY and CDR2 FYNNEI. The CDR3 covers 16 residues. J was trimmed by 0 bases and V by 4 bases; bases with no gene match: 7.

V and J are TRBV4-2 and TRBJ1-5; perhaps TRBD1 as D (5 bases). The CDR3 has 15 amino acids. Trimming left V 4 bases short and J 6 bases short, with 16 bases between. CDR1 and CDR2 from the germline V gene are LGHNA and YNFKEQ. The CDR3 sequence: CASSLEGQGGQPQHF. The CDR3 DNA reads as TGTGCCAGCAGCCTGGAAGGGCAGGGAGGTCAGCCCCAGCATTTT.

The chain carries TRBV7-8 and TRBJ1-4; D is ambiguous. The length of the CDR3 is 15 residues. The germline CDR1 and CDR2 sequences are SGHVS and FQNEAQ. Between the trimmed V and J ends, which lost 1 base and 7 bases, there was a span of 13 bases. The CDR3 loop reads CASSLVAYRGEKLFF. CDR3 coding DNA: TGTGCCAGCAGCTTAGTTGCTTATCGCGGTGAAAAACTGTTTTTT.

This clone was seen a few times. V gene TRBV28 combines with J gene TRBJ2-7; maybe TRBD1 (5 bases). V was clipped by 6 bases and J by 10 bases, with 16 bases between them. The CDR3 runs to 12 residues. Germline-derived CDR1 and CDR2 are MDHEN and SYDVKM. Written as DNA, the CDR3 is TGTGCCAGCAGAAAACAGTCAGGGCGTCAGTACTTC. Translation: CASRKQSGRQYF.

As DNA, the CDR3 is TGTGCCAGCAGCAACCGACTAGCGAGGAGCACAGATACGCAGTATTTT. It specifies CASSNRLARSTDTQYF. The chain has TRBV5-6 and TRBJ2-3; 8 nucleotides agree with TRBD2. CDR3 size: 16 residues. The J segment lost 0 bases and the V segment lost 4 bases, leaving 7 bases of the junction unmatched. The germline CDR1 and CDR2 sequences are SGHDT and YYEEEE. Full variable domain (missing parts from reference TRBV5-6 and TRBJ2-3): DAGVTQSPTHLIKTRGQQVTLRCSPKSGHDTVSWYQQALGQGPQFIFQYYEEEERQRGNFPDRFSGHQFPNYSSELNVNALLLGDSALYLCASSNRLARSTDTQYFGPGTRLTVL.

The chain uses TRBV7-9 and TRBJ1-3, with a tentative D call TRBD1 (6 bases). Germline CDR1 is SEHNR and CDR2 is FQNEAQ (reference sequence). Trimming left V 4 bases short and J 0 bases short, with 13 bases between. The CDR3 sequence is 16 residues long. The CDR3 DNA sequence: TGTGCCAGCAGCTCACTTGGACAGCACTCTGGAAACACCATATATTTT. Translated: CASSSLGQHSGNTIYF.

V usage is TRBV7-8 and J usage is TRBJ2-3; D is possibly TRBD2 (7 bases). CDR1 and CDR2 (germline): SGHVS, FQNEAQ. V gave up 5 bases and J gave up 1 base, with 19 bases separating them. The CDR3 totals 17 residues. The CDR3 sequence: CASSLTGGGYRTDTQYF. CDR3 bases: TGTGCCAGCAGCCTGACTGGGGGGGGCTACCGCACAGATACGCAGTATTTT.

This chain uses TRBV29-1 with TRBJ2-1; possible D gene TRBD2, 6 bases. The germline V and J ends were trimmed by 6 bases and 8 bases, with 20 bases remaining between them. This CDR3 has 14 amino acids. CDR1 and CDR2 (germline): SQVTM, ANQGSEA. CDR3 protein: CSVEGRLGSDEQFF. In DNA, the CDR3 is TGCAGCGTGGAGGGTAGACTAGGATCAGATGAGCAGTTCTTC.

V and J are TRBV9 and TRBJ2-2; D not certain. The V end lost 2 bases, the J end lost 1 base, and 9 bases lay between the germline ends. Germline V gene sequence: CDR1 SGDLS, CDR2 YYNGEE. The CDR3 has 15 residues. In DNA, the CDR3 is TGTGCCAGCAGCGTGACAAGGAAGAACACCGGGGAGCTGTTTTTT. Its translation: CASSVTRKNTGELFF.

The V and J genes are TRBV5-1 and TRBJ2-7, with 7 bases identical to TRBD1. In germline, CDR1 is SGHRS, CDR2 YFSETQ. Trimming took 4 bases from V and 9 from J; bases not matched to a gene: 7. This CDR3 spans 12 amino acids. CDR3 bases: TGCGCCAGCAGCCCCCACGGACAGGTGCAGTACTTC. Its translation: CASSPHGQVQYF. Full variable domain (remainder filled in from reference TRBV5-1 and TRBJ2-7): KAGVTQTPRYLIKTRGQQVTLSCSPISGHRSVSWYQQTPGQGLQFLFEYFSETQRNKGNFPGRFSGRQFSNSRSEMNVSTLELGDSALYLCASSPHGQVQYFGPGTRLTVT.

The chain has TRBV15 and TRBJ2-3, with 8 bases fitting TRBD2. Per the germline V gene, CDR1 is LNHNV and CDR2 is YYDKDF (reference sequence). The CDR3 is 16 residues long. V was clipped by 4 bases and J by 5 bases; unmatched bases: 11. The CDR3 sequence: CATSIRSGLARDTQYF. CDR3 nucleotides: TGTGCCACCAGCATCAGATCTGGACTAGCAAGAGATACGCAGTATTTT.

This chain connects TRBV9 to TRBJ2-6; 10 nucleotides agree with TRBD2. V gave up 5 bases and J gave up 2 bases; unmatched junction bases: 4. This CDR3 region has 16 residues. The germline gives CDR1 SGDLS, CDR2 YYNGEE. CDR3: CASRRTSGTGANVLTF. The CDR3 region has the DNA TGTGCCAGCAGAAGGACTAGCGGAACTGGGGCCAACGTCCTGACTTTC.

This chain links TRBV7-7 with TRBJ2-1; 10 nucleotides agree with TRBD1. Trimming took 5 bases from V and 9 from J; bases not matched to a gene: 10. Germline CDR1 is SSHAT and CDR2 is FNYEAQ (reference sequence). This CDR3 has 15 amino acids. This CDR3 is CASSPGVTGGVEQFF. In DNA form, the CDR3 reads TGTGCCAGCAGCCCGGGTGTGACAGGGGGCGTTGAGCAGTTCTTC.

This chain joins TRBV28 and TRBJ2-7, with a tentative D call TRBD2 (5 bases). Germline values: CDR1 MDHEN, CDR2 SYDVKM. This CDR3 spans 12 amino acids. The V gene lost 9 bases and the J gene lost 2 bases, with 11 bases spanning the gap. The CDR3 DNA is TGTGCCAGTGGGGTGCGGGCCTACGAGCAGTACTTC. Translation: CASGVRAYEQYF. The variable domain in full, with the rest retrieved from reference TRBV28 and TRBJ2-7, is DVKVTQSSRYLVKRTGEKVFLECVQDMDHENMFWYRQDPGLGLRLIYFSYDVKMKEKGDIPEGYSVSREKKERFSLILESASTNQTSMYLCASGVRAYEQYFGPGTRLTVT.

To note about this clone: Other nucleotide sequences in the sample specify the same CDR3. DNA of the CDR3: TGCGCCAGCAGCTCGGGACTAGCAGTCTACAATGAGCAGTTCTTC. Amino acids: CASSSGLAVYNEQFF. This chain connects TRBV5-1 to TRBJ2-1, with TRBD2 matching 9 bases. This CDR3 has 15 amino acids. The junction had 4 bases not matched to a gene; V was cut back by 3 bases and J by 3 bases. The germline V gene encodes CDR1 SGHRS and CDR2 YFSETQ.

The rearrangement links TRBV2 to TRBJ2-5, with 11 positions matching TRBD2. CDR1 is SNHLY, CDR2 FYNNEI, per germline. The CDR3 length is 17 residues. V was clipped by 4 bases and J by 5 bases; unmatched bases: 12. CDR3: CASSGVVLAGGRETQYF. The CDR3 nucleotides are TGTGCCAGCAGTGGGGTCGTGTTAGCGGGGGGGCGGGAGACCCAGTACTTC.